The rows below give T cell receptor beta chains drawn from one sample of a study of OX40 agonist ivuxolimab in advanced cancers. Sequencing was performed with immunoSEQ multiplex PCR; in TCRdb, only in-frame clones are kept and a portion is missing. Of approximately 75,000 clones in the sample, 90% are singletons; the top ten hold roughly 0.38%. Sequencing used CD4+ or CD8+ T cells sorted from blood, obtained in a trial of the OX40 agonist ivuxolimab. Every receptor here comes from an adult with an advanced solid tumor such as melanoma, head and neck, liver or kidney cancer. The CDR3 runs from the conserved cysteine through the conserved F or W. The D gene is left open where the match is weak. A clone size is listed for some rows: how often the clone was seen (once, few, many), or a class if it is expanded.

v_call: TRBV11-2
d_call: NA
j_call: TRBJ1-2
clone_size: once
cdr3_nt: TGTGCTACCGCCCCGGGGAACTATGGCTACACCTTC
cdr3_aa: CATAPGNYGYTF

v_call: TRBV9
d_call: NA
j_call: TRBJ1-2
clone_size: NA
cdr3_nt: TGTGCCAGCAGCGTAGGAGGGAACGGACTCTATGGCTACACCTTC
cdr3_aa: CASSVGGNGLYGYTF

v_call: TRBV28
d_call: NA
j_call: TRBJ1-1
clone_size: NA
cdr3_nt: TGTGCCAGCAGTCACCCCCGAGAAGCTTTCTTT
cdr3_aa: CASSHPREAFF

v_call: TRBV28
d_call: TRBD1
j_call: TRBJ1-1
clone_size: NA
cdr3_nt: TGTGCCAGCAGTGTATCGGGACAGAGACAGAACACTGAAGCTTTCTTT
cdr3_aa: CASSVSGQRQNTEAFF

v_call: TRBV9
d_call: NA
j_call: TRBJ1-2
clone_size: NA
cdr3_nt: TGTGCCAGCAGCGTAGCTACCGGGCCCTATGGCTACACCTTC
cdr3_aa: CASSVATGPYGYTF

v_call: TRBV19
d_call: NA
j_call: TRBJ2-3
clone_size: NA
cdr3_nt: TGTGCCAGTAGTATTCTGGGGGCTTTCAAAGATACGCAGTATTTT
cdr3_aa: CASSILGAFKDTQYF

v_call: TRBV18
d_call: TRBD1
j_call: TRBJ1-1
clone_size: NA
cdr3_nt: TGTGCCAGCTCACCACCCTGGGACAGGGAGACTGAAGCTTTCTTT
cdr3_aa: CASSPPWDRETEAFF

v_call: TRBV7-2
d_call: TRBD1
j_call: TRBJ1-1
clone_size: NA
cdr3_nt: TGTGCCAGCAGCTCACCCCCGGGACAGGGCACTGAAGCTTTCTTT
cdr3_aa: CASSSPPGQGTEAFF

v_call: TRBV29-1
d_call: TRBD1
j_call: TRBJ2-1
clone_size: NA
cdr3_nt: TGCAGCGTTGCCCCCGGGACAGCCTACAATGAGCAGTTCTTC
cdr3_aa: CSVAPGTAYNEQFF

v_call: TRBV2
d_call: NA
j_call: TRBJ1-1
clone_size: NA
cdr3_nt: TGTGCCAGCAAGCCCCTCATAGTCGGCACTGAAGCTTTCTTT
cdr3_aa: CASKPLIVGTEAFF

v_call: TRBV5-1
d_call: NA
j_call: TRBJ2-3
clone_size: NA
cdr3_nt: TGCGCCAGCAGCTCCTTCGCGGGGTCAGATACGCAGTATTTT
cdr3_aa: CASSSFAGSDTQYF

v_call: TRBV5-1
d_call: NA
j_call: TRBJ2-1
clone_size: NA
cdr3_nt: TGCGCCAGCAGCCCTATACAGGGAAGGGGGAATGAGCAGTTCTTC
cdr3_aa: CASSPIQGRGNEQFF

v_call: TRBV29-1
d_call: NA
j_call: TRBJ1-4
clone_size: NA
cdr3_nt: TGCAGCGTTGTTAGATTTGAGGAAGGAGGCCGAAAACTGTTTTTT
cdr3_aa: CSVVRFEEGGRKLFF

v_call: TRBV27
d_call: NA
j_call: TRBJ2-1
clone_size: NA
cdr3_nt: TGTGCCAGCAGTTTTAGAACTGGAGTCCCCCCCGATGAGCAGTTCTTC
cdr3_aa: CASSFRTGVPPDEQFF

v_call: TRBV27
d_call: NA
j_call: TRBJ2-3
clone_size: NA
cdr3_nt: TGTGCCAGCAACACAGATACGCAGTATTTT
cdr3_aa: CASNTDTQYF

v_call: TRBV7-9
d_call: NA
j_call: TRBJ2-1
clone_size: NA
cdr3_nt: TGTGCCAGCAGCTTAATGTTAGGGAATGAGCAGTTCTTC
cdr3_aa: CASSLMLGNEQFF

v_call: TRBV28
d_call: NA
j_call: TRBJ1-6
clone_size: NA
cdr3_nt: TGTGCCAGCAGCTCCTACACATCTCCGGGTTCACCCCTCCACTTT
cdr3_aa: CASSSYTSPGSPLHF

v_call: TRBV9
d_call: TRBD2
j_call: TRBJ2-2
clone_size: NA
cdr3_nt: TGTGCCAGCAGCGTAGCTGGGAGGGCCGGGGAGCTGTTTTTT
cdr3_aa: CASSVAGRAGELFF

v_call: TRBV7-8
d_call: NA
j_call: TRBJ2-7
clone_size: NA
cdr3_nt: TGTGCCAGCAGCTTAGCTAGTGGCGAGCAGTACTTC
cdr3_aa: CASSLASGEQYF

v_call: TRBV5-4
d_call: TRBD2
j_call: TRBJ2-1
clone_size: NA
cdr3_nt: TGTGCCAGCAGCTTGACTAGCGGGAGCTACAATGAGCAGTTCTTC
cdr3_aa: CASSLTSGSYNEQFF

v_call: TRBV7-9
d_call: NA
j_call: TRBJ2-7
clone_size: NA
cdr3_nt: TGTGCCAGCAGCTTAGGGGGGCAGGGCCTCGAGCAGTACTTC
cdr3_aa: CASSLGGQGLEQYF

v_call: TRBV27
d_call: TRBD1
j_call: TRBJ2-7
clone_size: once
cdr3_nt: TGTGCCAGCAGACAACTGGGACAGGTTGGAGCGAGCTACGAGCAGTACTTC
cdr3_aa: CASRQLGQVGASYEQYF

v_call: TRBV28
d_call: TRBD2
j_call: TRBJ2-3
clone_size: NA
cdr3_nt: TGTGCCAGCAGTTTAATGGGGACTAGCGGGGGGTTCACAGATACGCAGTATTTT
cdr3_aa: CASSLMGTSGGFTDTQYF

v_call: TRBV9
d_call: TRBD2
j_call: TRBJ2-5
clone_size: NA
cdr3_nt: TGTGCCAGCAGCCCGGCCGTGCGGGGGGAGACCCAGTACTTC
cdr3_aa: CASSPAVRGETQYF

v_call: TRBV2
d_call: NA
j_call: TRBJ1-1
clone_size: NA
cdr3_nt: TGTGCCAGTGTCTGGGGGCCGGGAGCTTTCTTT
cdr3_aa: CASVWGPGAFF

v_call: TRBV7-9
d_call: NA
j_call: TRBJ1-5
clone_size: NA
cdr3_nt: TGTGCCAGCAGCTTGACAGGCCAACGGGGTCAGCCCCAGCATTTT
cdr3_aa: CASSLTGQRGQPQHF

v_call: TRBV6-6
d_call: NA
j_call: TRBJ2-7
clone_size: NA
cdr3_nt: TGTGCCAGCAGTCAGACAGGCGAGCAGTACTTC
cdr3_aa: CASSQTGEQYF

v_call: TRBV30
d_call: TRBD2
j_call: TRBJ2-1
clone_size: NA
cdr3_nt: TGTGCCGGGATGGGACTAGCGGGAGCGGCTGAATTCTTC
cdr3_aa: CAGMGLAGAAEFF

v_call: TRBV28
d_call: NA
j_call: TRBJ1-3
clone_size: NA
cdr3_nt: TGTGCCAGCAGCTTCGGGCGGGGGGGGTCTGGAAACACCATATATTTT
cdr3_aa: CASSFGRGGSGNTIYF

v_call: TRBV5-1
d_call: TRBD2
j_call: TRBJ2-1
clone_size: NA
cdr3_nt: TGCGCCAGCAGCTTACGTCTCGAGGAGCTAGCGGGAGAAAATGAGCAGTTCTTC
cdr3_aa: CASSLRLEELAGENEQFF

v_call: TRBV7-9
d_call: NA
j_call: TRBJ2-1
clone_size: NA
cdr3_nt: TGTGCCAGCAGCTCCCCGGTGAGAGGGCAGTTCTTC
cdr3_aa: CASSSPVRGQFF

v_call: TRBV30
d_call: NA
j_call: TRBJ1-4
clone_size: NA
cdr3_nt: TGTGCCTGCCTCTCACTTGGAAAACTGTTTTTT
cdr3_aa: CACLSLGKLFF

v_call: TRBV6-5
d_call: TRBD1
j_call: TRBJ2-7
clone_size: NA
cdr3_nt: TGTGCCAGCAGGGGGTTGACAGGGACCCCCTACGAGCAGTACTTC
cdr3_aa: CASRGLTGTPYEQYF

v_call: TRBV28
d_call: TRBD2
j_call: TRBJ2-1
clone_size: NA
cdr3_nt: TGTGCCAGCATCGGAGGGACTAGCGGGAATCATTGGCAGTTCTTC
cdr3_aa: CASIGGTSGNHWQFF

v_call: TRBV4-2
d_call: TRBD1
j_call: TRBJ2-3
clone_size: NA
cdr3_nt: TGTGCCAGCAGCCGAAAGGTTGGACAGGGGGGGACAGATACGCAGTATTTT
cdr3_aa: CASSRKVGQGGTDTQYF

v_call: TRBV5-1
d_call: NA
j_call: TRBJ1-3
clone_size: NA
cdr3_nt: TGCGCCAGCAGCGGGTGGACTGAATCCTCTGGAAACACCATATATTTT
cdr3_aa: CASSGWTESSGNTIYF

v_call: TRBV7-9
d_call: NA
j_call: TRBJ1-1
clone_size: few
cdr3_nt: TGTGCCAGCACGGAAGAGGAAGGAGCTTTCTTT
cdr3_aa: CASTEEEGAFF

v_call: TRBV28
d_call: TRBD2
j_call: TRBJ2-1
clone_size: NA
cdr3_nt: TGTGCCAGCACCCCCGGCGGCGGGGGGGCCTACAATGAGCAGTTCTTC
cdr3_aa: CASTPGGGGAYNEQFF

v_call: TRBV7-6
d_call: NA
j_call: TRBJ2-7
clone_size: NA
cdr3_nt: TGTGCCAGCAGCTTTGGGGGATCTTTCGAGCAGTACTTC
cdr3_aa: CASSFGGSFEQYF

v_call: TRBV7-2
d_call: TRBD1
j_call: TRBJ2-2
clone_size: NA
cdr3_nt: TGTGCCAGCAGCTTGCAAGGACAGGGGCCCGGGGAGCTGTTTTTT
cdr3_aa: CASSLQGQGPGELFF

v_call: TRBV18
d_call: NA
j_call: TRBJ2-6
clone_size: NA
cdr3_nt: TGTGCCAGCTCACCAAGTCTCTCTGGGGCCAACGTCCTGACTTTC
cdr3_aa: CASSPSLSGANVLTF

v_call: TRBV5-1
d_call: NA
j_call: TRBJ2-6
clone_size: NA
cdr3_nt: TGCGCCAGCAGCATAATCTCTGGGGCCAACGTCCTGACTTTC
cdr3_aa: CASSIISGANVLTF

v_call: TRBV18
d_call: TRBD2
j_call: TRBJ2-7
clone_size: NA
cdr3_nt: TGTGCCAGCTCCCCGGGACTACCTACCTACGAGCAGTACTTC
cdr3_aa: CASSPGLPTYEQYF

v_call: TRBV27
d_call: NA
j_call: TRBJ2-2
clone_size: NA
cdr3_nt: TGTGCCAGCAGTTTAGGGCAGCTGAACACCGGGGAGCTGTTTTTT
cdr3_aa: CASSLGQLNTGELFF

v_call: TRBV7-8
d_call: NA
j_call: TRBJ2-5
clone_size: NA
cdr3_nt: TGTGCCAGCAGCCAAGGGAAGGGGACGGCTCAAGAGACCCAGTACTTC
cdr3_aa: CASSQGKGTAQETQYF

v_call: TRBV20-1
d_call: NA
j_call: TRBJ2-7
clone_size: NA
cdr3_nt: TGCAGTGCTAGAGGGCCTCTGGAGCAGTACTTC
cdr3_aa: CSARGPLEQYF

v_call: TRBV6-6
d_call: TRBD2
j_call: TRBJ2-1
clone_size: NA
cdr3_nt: TGTGCCAGCAGCTTGACCGGACTAGCGACCAACAATGAGCAGTTCTTC
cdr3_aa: CASSLTGLATNNEQFF

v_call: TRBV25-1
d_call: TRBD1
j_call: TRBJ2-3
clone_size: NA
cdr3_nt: TGTGCCAGCAGTGAACCAGGGGGCATAACGCAGTATTTT
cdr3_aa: CASSEPGGITQYF